A single sample is the source of the 11 T cell receptor beta chains below, sequenced in a study of response to subunit inactivated influenza vaccine. One entry per CDR3 protein results from TCRdb running MiXCR on the RT-PCR reads. The sample records about 540,000 distinct CDR3 sequences, 13% to 15% being singletons. The sample in question was PBMCs from blood, obtained 11 to 12 days after vaccination. The receptors here all came from a man aged 45-65 years who received an inactivated influenza vaccine.

V usage is TRBV20-1 and J usage is TRBJ2-3, with 10 bases fitting TRBD2. The trim removed 5 bases at V and 3 bases at J, leaving 17 bases unmatched. CDR3 length: 18 amino acids. Germline assignment: CDR1 DFQATT and CDR2 SNEGSKA (reference sequence). The CDR3 DNA reads TGCAGTGCTCCGGGGGGAGCGGGAGGGCCGCCCCTAACAGATACGCAGTATTTT. Residues: CSAPGGAGGPPLTDTQYF.

This clonotype was counted only a few times. This chain links TRBV5-1 with TRBJ1-2; 8 nucleotides line up with TRBD1. V trimming: 3 bases; J trimming: 6 bases; junction bases outside the gene matches: 25. The CDR3 totals 20 residues. The germline CDR1 and CDR2 sequences are SGHRS and YFSETQ. The chain's CDR3 is CASSSGQGGSSSLGRHGYTF. DNA of the CDR3: TGCGCCAGCAGCTCCGGACAGGGAGGATCGTCGTCGTTGGGTCGTCATGGCTACACCTTC.

This clonotype was recorded many times. V usage is TRBV12-3 or TRBV12-4 and J usage is TRBJ1-6; 10 bases match TRBD1. After removal of 5 bases from V and 7 bases from J, the junction contained 2 bases not matched to a gene. The CDR3 is 14 amino acids. This CDR3 reads CASSKDRGNSPLHF. CDR3 nucleotide sequence: TGTGCCAGCAGTAAGGACAGGGGGAATTCACCCCTCCACTTT.

This rearrangement joins TRBV4-3 to TRBJ2-2; 8 nucleotides match TRBD1. The length of the CDR3 is 15 residues. CDR1 and CDR2 (germline): LGHNA, YSLEER. Germline trimming cut 0 bases from V and 8 bases from J; bases unmatched to any gene: 5. This CDR3 is CASSQDNRGRGELFF. The CDR3 DNA sequence: TGCGCCAGCAGCCAAGATAACAGGGGGAGGGGGGAGCTGTTTTTT.

This sequence joins TRBV27 and TRBJ2-7; D is uncertain. CDR1 is MNHEY and CDR2 is SMNVEV in the germline V gene (reference sequence). This CDR3 has 14 residues. The germline V and J ends were trimmed by 3 bases and 8 bases, with 17 bases remaining between them. The CDR3 sequence: CASSFVKAHDKQYF. CDR3 sequence (DNA): TGTGCCAGCAGTTTTGTCAAGGCCCATGACAAGCAGTACTTC.

The rearrangement joins TRBV12-3 or TRBV12-4 to TRBJ1-5; a weak D match, TRBD1 (5 bases). Trimming pared 6 bases from V and 7 bases from J, leaving 16 bases between. The CDR3 has 14 amino acids. CDR3 nucleotides: TGTGCCAGCAGCTTATCGACGGGGCGGCAGCCCCAGCATTTT. This encodes CASSLSTGRQPQHF.

The V call is TRBV11-2, the J call TRBJ1-2; 12 bases match TRBD1. The V gene's germline CDR1 is SGHAT and CDR2 FQNNGV. Trimming removed 2 bases from V and 4 bases from J; junction bases left unmatched: 11. The CDR3 is 18 residues long. CDR3 in DNA: TGTGCCAGCAGCTTATCTCGGGACAGGGGGCGGTCGGCCTATGGCTACACCTTC. This sequence encodes CASSLSRDRGRSAYGYTF.

This clonotype was seen a handful of times. The chain couples TRBV27 to TRBJ2-1; the D call may be TRBD1 or TRBD2 (5 bases each). Germline CDR1 reads MNHEY; CDR2 reads SMNVEV (reference sequence). The V gene lost 4 bases and the J gene lost 2 bases, with 12 bases spanning the gap. The CDR3 is made up of 15 amino acids. CDR3 region: CASSSDQGAYNEQFF. CDR3 DNA: TGTGCCAGCAGTTCCGATCAGGGAGCCTACAATGAGCAGTTCTTC.

This clonotype was counted between two and nine times. The CDR3 nucleotides are TGTGCCAGCAGAATAGCGGGGGGGCGGTCAGATACGCAGTATTTT. Protein: CASRIAGGRSDTQYF. This chain connects TRBV5-4 to TRBJ2-3, with TRBD2 matching 11 bases. With V trimmed by 5 bases and J by 4 bases, 6 bases remained unmatched. The CDR3 sequence is 15 residues long. Germline CDR1 is SGHNT and CDR2 is YYREEE (reference sequence).

This clonotype was seen only a few times. This chain connects TRBV29-1 to TRBJ1-1; possible D gene TRBD1, 6 bases. The CDR3 sequence is 15 residues long. CDR1 is SQVTM and CDR2 is ANQGSEA in the germline V gene. V was clipped by 3 bases and J by 5 bases, with 19 bases between them. The CDR3 protein is CSVEFWGRGRTEAFF. The CDR3 DNA is TGCAGCGTTGAGTTTTGGGGGCGCGGGAGAACTGAAGCTTTCTTT. Looking up the rest from reference TRBV29-1 and TRBJ1-1 gives the full variable domain: SAVISQKPSRDICQRGTSLTIQCQVDSQVTMMFWYRQQPGQSLTLIATANQGSEATYESGFVIDKFPISRPNLTFSTLTVSNMSPEDSSIYLCSVEFWGRGRTEAFFGQGTRLTVV.

This clonotype showed up just a few times. This rearrangement joins TRBV28 to TRBJ2-1; 8 positions agree with TRBD2. The CDR3 sequence is 16 residues long. Germline CDR1 reads MDHEN; CDR2 reads SYDVKM. The J segment lost 2 bases and the V segment lost 6 bases, leaving 9 bases of the junction unmatched. The CDR3 loop reads CASRTPGGFTYNEQFF. CDR3 DNA: TGTGCCAGCAGAACCCCGGGAGGGTTCACCTACAATGAGCAGTTCTTC.